One and the same sample provided the 29 T cell receptor beta chains below, sequenced in a study of T cells in women clearing cervical HPV infection. Some clones are missing from TCRdb's copy, which holds only in-frame ones; the method was immunoSEQ multiplex PCR. In all, the sample yields tens of thousands of clones. Specimen: blood buffy coat. These receptors all come from a woman between 18 and 70 years old with a cervical HPV16 infection that either progressed to CIN3+ or cleared (not recorded which).

A remark on this clone: The sequenced fragment ends 3 residues before the CDR3 boundary, so the rest is inferred from the germline J gene. This rearrangement joins TRBV6-1 to TRBJ1-2; weak D call: TRBD1 (6 bases). This CDR3 has 13 amino acids. The germline V gene has CDR1 MNHNS and CDR2 SASEGT. CDR3 DNA (partial): TGTGCCAGCAGTGATGTTACAGGGAGGGGC. Amino acids: CASSDVTGRG. The CDR3, in full, reads CASSDVTGRGYTF.

As regards this clone: From the germline J gene comes the end of the CDR3, since the read stops 3 residues before it. The chain links TRBV4-1 to TRBJ1-5, with D perhaps TRBD1 (6 bases). Germline V gene sequence: CDR1 MGHRA, CDR2 YSYEKL. The CDR3 has 15 residues. Trimming shortened V by 5 bases and J by 5 bases, and 16 bases separated the two germline ends. The CDR3 sequence is CASSGGDRYHQPQHF. The sequenced part of the CDR3 DNA is TGCGCCAGCAGCGGTGGAGACAGGTATCATCAGCCC.

As for this clone: The read ends 3 residues early relative to the CDR3; the germline J gene fills the gap. The chain carries TRBV19 and TRBJ1-5, with TRBD1 identical over 12 bases. V was pared by 7 bases and J by 6 bases, with 19 bases of the junction left unmatched. The CDR3 spans 19 residues. Germline-derived CDR1 and CDR2 are LNHDA and SQIVND (reference sequence). CDR3 sequence reads: CASTPPLTWDRGLSQPQHF. The covered CDR3 bases are TGTGCCAGTACCCCTCCTTTGACCTGGGACAGGGGGCTGAGTCAGCCC.

Concerning this clone itself: With the read ending 3 residues before the CDR3 end, the germline J gene is used to fill in that end. J is TRBJ2-1 and V is TRBV20-1; 8 bases agree with TRBD2. The CDR3 contains 14 residues. V lost 4 bases, J lost 5 bases, and 7 bases stayed unmatched. The V gene's germline CDR1 is DFQATT and CDR2 SNEGSKA (reference sequence). The CDR3 loop is CSATISGGNNEQFF. CDR3 DNA, as far as it was read: TGCAGTGCTACCATATCGGGGGGGAACAATGAG.

In regard to this clone: Read data end 3 residues before the CDR3 end; the end is taken from the germline J gene. This chain connects TRBV5-5 to TRBJ1-1, with D possibly being TRBD1 (5 bases). V was clipped by 4 bases and J by 5 bases, with 15 bases between them. There are 14 residues in the CDR3. CDR1 is SGHKS and CDR2 is YYEKEE in the germline V gene (reference sequence). The sequenced CDR3 bases are TGTGCCAGCAGCCCCCGGGGCGGGGGAACTGAA. Translated: CASSPRGGGTE. The CDR3 in its entirety is CASSPRGGGTEAFF.

With regard to this clone: The read ends 3 residues early relative to the CDR3; the germline J gene fills the gap. The chain recombines TRBV30 with TRBJ1-2, with D possibly TRBD1 on 5 matching bases. Between the trimmed V and J ends, which lost 0 bases and 4 bases, there was a span of 12 bases. Germline assignment: CDR1 GTSNPN and CDR2 SVGIG (reference sequence). The CDR3 spans 14 residues. Partial CDR3 DNA: TGTGCCTGGAGTGTACGGGGGGGATCCTATGGC. Protein product: CAWSVRGGSYG. From start to end, the CDR3 is CAWSVRGGSYGYTF.

Comments on this clone: The missing CDR3 end, 3 residues past where the read stops, is filled in from the germline J gene. This chain uses TRBV6-1 with TRBJ1-2; weak D call: TRBD1 (6 bases). The length of the CDR3 is 14 residues. Trimming took 3 bases from V and 3 from J, leaving 11 bases between them. Germline values: CDR1 MNHNS, CDR2 SASEGT. CDR3 bases read: TGTGCCAGCAGTGACCGGGACAATGACTATGGC. Amino acid sequence: CASSDRDNDYG. The full CDR3 sequence reads CASSDRDNDYGYTF.

With regard to this clone: The DNA ends 3 residues before the CDR3 does, and the rest of the CDR3 is filled in from the germline J gene. This chain connects TRBV19 to TRBJ2-5; 8 nucleotides agree with TRBD2. Trimming removed 7 bases from V and 1 base from J; junction bases left unmatched: 8. CDR1 LNHDA and CDR2 SQIVND come from the germline V gene (reference sequence). The CDR3 covers 15 residues. The CDR3 protein is CASNVAGGFQETQYF. The sequenced CDR3 bases are TGTGCCAGTAATGTTGCGGGGGGCTTCCAAGAGACC. The full variable domain, rest sourced from reference TRBV19 and TRBJ2-5, is DGGITQSPKYLFRKEGQNVTLSCEQNLNHDAMYWYRQDPGQGLRLIYYSQIVNDFQKGDIAEGYSVSREKKESFPLTVTSAQKNPTAFYLCASNVAGGFQETQYFGPGTRLLVL.

In regard to this clone: The CDR3 end lies 3 residues beyond the end of the read and is filled in from the germline J gene. V is TRBV28 and J is TRBJ2-4; 12 bases are a match to TRBD2. J was trimmed by 5 bases and V by 2 bases; bases with no gene match: 7. The CDR3 length is 17 residues. From germline, CDR1 is MDHEN and CDR2 SYDVKM. The CDR3 region is CASSLVTSGRRENIQYF. CDR3 DNA (partial): TGTGCCAGCAGTTTAGTGACTAGCGGGAGACGGGAAAACATT.

On this clone itself: The read comes to an end 3 residues before the CDR3 does, leaving the germline J gene to fill in the end. The chain uses TRBV19 and TRBJ1-2; no reliable D call. In germline, CDR1 is LNHDA, CDR2 SQIVND (reference sequence). This CDR3 contains 14 residues. The CDR3 region is CASTSLVSEDTYTF. The sequenced CDR3 bases are TGTGCCAGTACCTCACTAGTGTCTGAGGATACC.

With regard to this clone: The read ends 3 residues before the CDR3 terminus; that terminus is restored from the germline J gene. The rearrangement links TRBV7-3 to TRBJ1-2; possible D gene TRBD1, 6 bases. The CDR3 loop spans 13 amino acids. The germline gives CDR1 SGHTA, CDR2 FQGTGA. The CDR3 bases that were read are TGTGCCAGCAGCCTCCGGGACAATTACGAC. Translated, it gives CASSLRDNYD. The complete CDR3 sequence is CASSLRDNYDYTF.

For this clone: The CDR3 end falls 3 residues outside the read, so it is completed with the germline J gene. V usage is TRBV6-4 and J usage is TRBJ2-3; TRBD2 might be the D (6 bases). The CDR3 has 13 amino acids. In germline, CDR1 is MRHNA, CDR2 SNTAGT. Trimming removed 8 bases from V and 4 bases from J, with 13 bases in between. The CDR3 DNA, read in part, is TGTGCCAGCTCGTTCTCGGGGGCAGATACG. Protein product: CASSFSGADT. The whole CDR3 is CASSFSGADTQYF.

With regard to this clone: The CDR3 extends 3 residues past the end of the read, so its final part is completed from the germline J gene. The chain couples TRBV7-9 to TRBJ1-1; D gene unclear. Germline assignment: CDR1 SEHNR and CDR2 FQNEAQ (reference sequence). The V gene lost 3 bases and the J gene lost 1 base, with 6 bases spanning the gap. This CDR3 region has 13 residues. The CDR3 bases that were read are TGTGCCAGCAGCTTCACAGCGAACACTGAA. This gives the protein CASSFTANTE. The whole CDR3 protein reads CASSFTANTEAFF.

The CDR3 DNA, read in part, is TGCAGCGTTGAATCTCCCGGGACAGGGTATAGGTACGAG. As protein: CSVESPGTGYRYE. The whole CDR3 protein is CSVESPGTGYRYEQYF. The rearrangement joins TRBV29-1 to TRBJ2-7, with 9 bases fitting TRBD1. The CDR3 extends 3 residues past the end of the read, so its final part is completed from the germline J gene. Germline V gene sequence: CDR1 SQVTM, CDR2 ANQGSEA. The CDR3 covers 16 residues. V shed 2 bases and J 4 bases; nucleotides not matched to a gene: 12.

A remark on this clone: With the read ending 3 residues before the CDR3 end, the germline J gene is used to fill in that end. The chain is built from TRBV30 and TRBJ2-7, with 12 bases matching TRBD1. The germline V gene has CDR1 GTSNPN and CDR2 SVGIG (reference sequence). V shed 3 bases, J shed 3 bases, and the junction held 6 bases outside the gene matches. This CDR3 comprises 15 residues. The sequenced CDR3 bases are TGTGCCTGGAGATCCGGGACAGGGGGCTACTACGAG. It specifies CAWRSGTGGYYE. The CDR3 in full is CAWRSGTGGYYEQYF.

CDR3 loop: CASSDRGRTNYGYTF. The sequenced CDR3 bases are TGTGCCAGCAGTGACAGGGGCCGAACTAACTATGGC. The chain carries TRBV6-1 and TRBJ1-2, with D possibly being TRBD1 (6 bases). The CDR3 end falls 3 residues outside the read, so it is completed with the germline J gene. Trimming left V 3 bases short and J 0 bases short, with 11 bases between. The CDR3 consists of 15 residues. Germline loops: CDR1 MNHNS, CDR2 SASEGT.

Concerning this clone itself: The read falls 3 residues short of the CDR3 end, and the missing part is taken from the germline J gene. The V gene is TRBV7-2, the J gene TRBJ1-1; no clear D. Germline V CDR1 and CDR2: SGHTA, FQGNSA. Between the trimmed V and J ends, which lost 4 bases and 4 bases, there was a span of 13 bases. The CDR3 contains 14 residues. CDR3 protein: CASSSRRAGTEAFF. The sequenced CDR3 bases are TGTGCCAGCAGCTCTCGAAGGGCGGGCACTGAA.

As concerns this clone: The CDR3 end lies 3 residues beyond the end of the read and is filled in from the germline J gene. The chain links TRBV5-6 to TRBJ1-1; 7 bases agree with TRBD1. Germline trimming cut 2 bases from V and 0 bases from J; bases unmatched to any gene: 1. The germline gives CDR1 SGHDT, CDR2 YYEEEE. This CDR3 comprises 14 residues. The CDR3: CASSFQGVNTEAFF. The DNA read from the CDR3 is TGTGCCAGCAGCTTCCAGGGGGTGAACACTGAA.

Comments on this clone: Compared with germline, one end of the junction differs, possibly owing to a read error. The read ends 3 residues shy of where the CDR3 ends; the end is completed using the germline J gene. The rearrangement uses TRBV19 and TRBJ2-5; 10 nucleotides match TRBD1. CDR3 length: 14 residues. The germline V gene has CDR1 LNHDA and CDR2 SQIVND (reference sequence). CDR3 DNA (partial): TGTGCCGGTAGTACGGACAGGGGGGGAGAGACC. Its protein is CAGSTDRGGET. The CDR3 as a whole reads CAGSTDRGGETQYF.

Worth noting for this clone: The read ends 3 residues before the CDR3 terminus; that terminus is restored from the germline J gene. The gene calls are TRBV2 and TRBJ2-7; the D gene is possibly TRBD1 (6 bases). Germline CDR1 SNHLY, CDR2 FYNNEI. V gave up 7 bases and J gave up 0 bases, with 10 bases separating them. The length of the CDR3 is 13 residues. The sequenced CDR3 bases are TGTGCCAGCATGTGGGGGCTCTCCTACGAG. Translation gives CASMWGLSYE. The entire CDR3 protein is CASMWGLSYEQYF.

As for this clone: From the germline J gene comes the end of the CDR3, since the read stops 3 residues before it. The V gene is TRBV19, the J gene TRBJ2-7; 7 bases map to TRBD1. CDR1 is LNHDA, CDR2 SQIVND, per germline (reference sequence). V lost 9 bases and J lost 2; bases outside the gene matches: 19. This CDR3 contains 17 residues. The CDR3 bases that were read are TGTGCCAGCGCACGATCCGGGACAGTTTCCCGGGCCTACGAG. Translated, it gives CASARSGTVSRAYE. The full CDR3 reads CASARSGTVSRAYEQYF.

Turning to this clone: The read ends 3 residues shy of where the CDR3 ends; the end is completed using the germline J gene. The chain joins TRBV5-1 to TRBJ1-1; 7 nucleotides match TRBD1. Germline V gene sequence: CDR1 SGHRS, CDR2 YFSETQ. CDR3 length: 14 residues. After removal of 4 bases from V and 0 bases from J, the junction contained 3 bases not matched to a gene. CDR3 bases read: TGCGCCAGCAGCCCGGGGACAGTGAACACTGAA. This gives the protein CASSPGTVNTE. The whole CDR3 sequence is CASSPGTVNTEAFF.

A note on this clone: The missing CDR3 end, 3 residues past where the read stops, is filled in from the germline J gene. This chain uses TRBV19 with TRBJ2-7, with a weak D call TRBD2 (5 bases). The CDR3 contains 15 residues. Trimming removed 3 bases from V and 5 bases from J, with 17 bases in between. Germline CDR1 is LNHDA and CDR2 is SQIVND (reference sequence). This CDR3 is CASSMRATVENEQYF. The part of the CDR3 DNA that was read is TGTGCCAGTAGTATGAGGGCTACGGTGGAAAACGAG.

Notes on this clone: The CDR3 end lies 3 residues beyond the end of the read and is filled in from the germline J gene. The V and J genes are TRBV28 and TRBJ2-7; unclear D gene. This CDR3 region has 13 residues. Germline V CDR1 and CDR2: MDHEN, SYDVKM. V was cut by 3 bases and J by 3 bases, with 9 bases left in between. The part of the CDR3 DNA that was read is TGTGCCAGCAGTTTTTCCTCCCTCTACGAG. This encodes CASSFSSLYE. The entire CDR3 protein is CASSFSSLYEQYF. The entire variable domain, with the rest obtained from reference TRBV28 and TRBJ2-7, is as follows: DVKVTQSSRYLVKRTGEKVFLECVQDMDHENMFWYRQDPGLGLRLIYFSYDVKMKEKGDIPEGYSVSREKKERFSLILESASTNQTSMYLCASSFSSLYEQYFGPGTRLTVT.

As concerns this clone: The read gets to within 3 residues of the CDR3 end, and the germline J gene fills in the rest. The gene calls are TRBV10-2 and TRBJ1-5, with a tentative D call TRBD1 (5 bases). V was shortened by 4 bases and J by 6 bases, with 13 bases between the two germline ends. Looked up from germline, CDR1 is WSHSY and CDR2 is SAAADI. The CDR3 loop spans 14 amino acids. CDR3 bases read: TGCGCCAGCAGTGTTGCAGGGAGGCGTCAGCCC. This codes for CASSVAGRRQP. The full CDR3 protein reads CASSVAGRRQPQHF.

As to this clone: The read stops 3 residues short of the end of the CDR3; the missing end is completed from the germline J gene. V usage is TRBV19 and J usage is TRBJ1-5, with 12 bases identical to TRBD1. The CDR3 length is 15 residues. The junction had 4 bases not matched to a gene; V was cut back by 6 bases and J by 4 bases. From germline, CDR1 is LNHDA and CDR2 SQIVND (reference sequence). CDR3 DNA, as far as it was read: TGTGCCAGTAGCTCGGGACAGGGGGCGAATCAGCCC. Amino acids: CASSSGQGANQP. The CDR3 in full is CASSSGQGANQPQHF.

Note on this clone: Read data end 3 residues before the CDR3 end; the end is taken from the germline J gene. This sequence joins TRBV20-1 and TRBJ1-6, with 7 bases aligning to TRBD1. Germline trimming cut 1 base from V and 7 bases from J; bases unmatched to any gene: 16. This CDR3 is built from 18 residues. Germline lookup yields CDR1 DFQATT and CDR2 SNEGSKA (reference sequence). The CDR3 spells CSARGTGRDIHSNSPLHF. CDR3 DNA, as far as it was read: TGCAGTGCTAGAGGGACAGGCCGCGATATCCACTCAAATTCACCC.

The part of the CDR3 DNA that was read is TGCGCCAGCAGTGAGTCCGGGGACTTGGGTTTATACAATGAG. Protein product: CASSESGDLGLYNE. The full CDR3 sequence reads CASSESGDLGLYNEQFF. V and J are TRBV10-1 and TRBJ2-1, with TRBD2 as a possible D gene (6 bases). The read stops 3 residues short of the end of the CDR3; the missing end is completed from the germline J gene. The V and J ends lost 0 bases and 4 bases respectively, with 16 bases between them. This CDR3 contains 17 residues. Germline CDR1 WNHNN, CDR2 SYGVQD (reference sequence).

Turning to this clone: Read data end 3 residues before the CDR3 end; the end is taken from the germline J gene. The chain uses TRBV20-1 and TRBJ1-5; TRBD1 matches at 7 bases. V trimming: 7 bases; J trimming: 3 bases; junction bases outside the gene matches: 6. The CDR3 length is 13 residues. The V gene's germline CDR1 is DFQATT and CDR2 SNEGSKA (reference sequence). The covered CDR3 bases are TGCAGTGTTTTCCAGGGGGACAATCAGCCC. Its protein product is CSVFQGDNQP. The full CDR3 is CSVFQGDNQPQHF.